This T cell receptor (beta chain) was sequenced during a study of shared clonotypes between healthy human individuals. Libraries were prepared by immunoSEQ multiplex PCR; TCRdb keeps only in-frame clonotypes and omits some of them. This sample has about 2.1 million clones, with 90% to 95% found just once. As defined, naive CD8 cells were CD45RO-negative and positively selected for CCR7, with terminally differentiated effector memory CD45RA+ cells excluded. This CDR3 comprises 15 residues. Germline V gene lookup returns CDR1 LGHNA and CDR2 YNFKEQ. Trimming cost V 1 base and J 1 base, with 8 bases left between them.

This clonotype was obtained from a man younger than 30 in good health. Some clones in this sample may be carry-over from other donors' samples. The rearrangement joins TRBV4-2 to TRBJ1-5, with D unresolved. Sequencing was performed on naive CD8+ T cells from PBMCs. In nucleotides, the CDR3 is TGTGCCAGCAGCCAAGTTTCGCAGAGCAATCAGCCCCAGCATTTT. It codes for CASSQVSQSNQPQHF.